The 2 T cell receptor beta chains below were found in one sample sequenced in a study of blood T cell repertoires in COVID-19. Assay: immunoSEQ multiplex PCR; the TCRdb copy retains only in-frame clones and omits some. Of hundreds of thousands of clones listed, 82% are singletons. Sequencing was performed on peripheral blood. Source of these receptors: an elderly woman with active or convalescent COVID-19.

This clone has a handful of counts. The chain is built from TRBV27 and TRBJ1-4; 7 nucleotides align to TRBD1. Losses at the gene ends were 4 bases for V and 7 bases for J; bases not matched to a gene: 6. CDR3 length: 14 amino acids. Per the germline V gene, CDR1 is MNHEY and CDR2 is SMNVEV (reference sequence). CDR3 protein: CASSWGRGSEKLFF. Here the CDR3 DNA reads TGTGCCAGCAGTTGGGGCAGGGGGAGTGAAAAACTGTTTTTT.

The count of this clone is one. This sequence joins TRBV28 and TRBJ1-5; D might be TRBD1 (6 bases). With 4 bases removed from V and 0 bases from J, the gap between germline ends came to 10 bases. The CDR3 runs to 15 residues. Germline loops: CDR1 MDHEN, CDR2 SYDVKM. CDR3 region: CASSWGHFSNQPQHF. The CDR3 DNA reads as TGTGCCAGCAGTTGGGGACACTTTAGCAATCAGCCCCAGCATTTT.